These 15 T cell receptor beta chains were sequenced from one sample in a study of beta chain features in type 1 diabetes. The study reverse transcribed the entire isolated RNA, so it sequenced expressed TCRB transcripts. Profiled with immunoSEQ multiplex PCR; TCRdb holds only in-frame clones, not every one. The table lists more than 300,000 clones, approximately 15% of them singletons. The sample taken for sequencing was naive CD4+ T cells from blood. All receptors come from a woman in her late teens or twenties in good health.

This clone was seen a few times. This chain joins TRBV7-9 and TRBJ1-4, with D perhaps TRBD1 (5 bases). The V gene lost 5 bases and the J gene lost 10 bases, with 14 bases spanning the gap. The V gene's germline CDR1 is SEHNR and CDR2 FQNEAQ (reference sequence). The CDR3 is 13 residues long. The DNA of the CDR3 is TGTGCCAGCAGCATCAGGAAGGGGCTAAAACTGTTTTTT. It encodes CASSIRKGLKLFF.

This clone has a handful of counts. The J gene is TRBJ2-7, the V gene TRBV27, with TRBD1 matching 7 bases. Germline V CDR1 and CDR2: MNHEY, SMNVEV (reference sequence). V trimming: 10 bases; J trimming: 2 bases; junction bases outside the gene matches: 8. This CDR3 contains 13 residues. CDR3 DNA sequence: TGTGCCACCAATCGACAGGGCACCTACGAGCAGTACTTC. Its protein is CATNRQGTYEQYF.

This CDR3 reads CASGRSGSYNEQFF. CDR3 nucleotides: TGTGCCAGCGGGAGGTCCGGTTCCTACAATGAGCAGTTCTTC. V gene TRBV11-2 combines with J gene TRBJ2-1; D might be TRBD2 (6 bases). Trimming took off 8 bases at V and 1 base at J, with 12 bases between the two ends. The germline CDR1 and CDR2 sequences are SGHAT and FQNNGV. This CDR3 has 14 amino acids.

In this sample, this clone turned up a few times. The genes are TRBV9 and TRBJ2-5; 10 bases are shared with TRBD2. This CDR3 region has 16 residues. Germline V CDR1 and CDR2: SGDLS, YYNGEE. V trimming: 0 bases; J trimming: 3 bases; junction bases outside the gene matches: 5. The CDR3 nucleotides are TGTGCCAGCAGCGTAGTTCCTGGACTAGCGGAAGAGACCCAGTACTTC. As protein: CASSVVPGLAEETQYF.

This sequence joins TRBV7-2 and TRBJ2-3; TRBD2 matches 8 bases. CDR3 size: 16 residues. Unmatched junction bases numbered 9, after V lost 7 bases and J lost 0 bases. From germline, CDR1 is SGHTA and CDR2 FQGNSA. CDR3 nucleotide sequence: TGTGCCAGCAAGCGCGGGAGGACATCTAGCACAGATACGCAGTATTTT. Amino acid sequence: CASKRGRTSSTDTQYF.

The chain couples TRBV7-2 to TRBJ2-3, with D perhaps matching TRBD2 (5 bases). CDR1 is SGHTA, CDR2 FQGNSA, per germline. V was cut by 2 bases and J by 3 bases, with 15 bases left in between. This CDR3 has 16 residues. The CDR3 loop reads CASSLSGVGSTDTQYF. CDR3 coding DNA: TGTGCCAGCAGCTTATCCGGGGTAGGAAGTACAGATACGCAGTATTTT.

This chain links TRBV7-2 with TRBJ1-2; 7 bases are a match to TRBD1. This CDR3 contains 15 residues. CDR1 is SGHTA, CDR2 FQGNSA, per germline. V lost 4 bases, J lost 4 bases, and 9 bases stayed unmatched. CDR3: CASSSRTTGSYGYTF. Written as DNA, the CDR3 is TGTGCCAGCAGCTCGCGGACGACAGGGTCCTATGGCTACACCTTC.

V gene TRBV30 combines with J gene TRBJ1-3; D remains ambiguous. The CDR3 runs 14 residues. The V gene's germline CDR1 is GTSNPN and CDR2 SVGIG (reference sequence). Trimming took off 2 bases at V and 2 bases at J, with 10 bases between the two ends. The CDR3 bases are TGTGCCTGGAGTTCGACGGGAACTGGAAACACCATATATTTT. This translates into CAWSSTGTGNTIYF.

The chain combines TRBV7-9 with TRBJ2-5, with 8 bases fitting TRBD2. The CDR3 contains 15 residues. J lost 0 bases, V lost 5 bases, and 5 bases had no gene match. Germline V gene sequence: CDR1 SEHNR, CDR2 FQNEAQ (reference sequence). The CDR3 loop is CASSRTSPYQETQYF. The CDR3 DNA is TGTGCCAGCAGCCGGACTAGCCCGTACCAAGAGACCCAGTACTTC.

The gene calls are TRBV11-3 and TRBJ2-2, with 10 bases fitting TRBD2. V shed 4 bases and J 9 bases; nucleotides not matched to a gene: 11. CDR1 is SGHNT, CDR2 YENEEA, per germline. The CDR3 has 16 amino acids. The CDR3 reads CASSSSGLATPRELFF. For the CDR3, the DNA is TGTGCCAGCAGCTCCTCGGGACTAGCGACCCCCCGGGAGCTGTTTTTT. Variable domain in full (rest from reference TRBV11-3 and TRBJ2-2): EAGVVQSPRYKIIEKKQPVAFWCNPISGHNTLYWYLQNLGQGPELLIRYENEEAVDDSQLPKDRFSAERLKGVDSTLKIQPAELGDSAVYLCASSSSGLATPRELFFGEGSRLTVL.

This clone was observed a handful of times. This chain uses TRBV5-1 with TRBJ2-3; possible D gene TRBD1, 5 bases. Germline loops: CDR1 SGHRS, CDR2 YFSETQ. The CDR3 runs to 14 residues. The V and J ends lost 3 bases and 1 base respectively, with 9 bases between them. CDR3 coding DNA: TGCGCCAGCAGCTACGGCAGGGGCACAGATACGCAGTATTTT. Protein: CASSYGRGTDTQYF. Looking up the rest from reference TRBV5-1 and TRBJ2-3 gives the full variable domain: KAGVTQTPRYLIKTRGQQVTLSCSPISGHRSVSWYQQTPGQGLQFLFEYFSETQRNKGNFPGRFSGRQFSNSRSEMNVSTLELGDSALYLCASSYGRGTDTQYFGPGTRLTVL.

The rearrangement links TRBV11-2 to TRBJ1-2, with no clear D. The CDR3 totals 13 residues. Between the trimmed V and J ends, which lost 3 bases and 4 bases, there was a span of 9 bases. Germline assignment: CDR1 SGHAT and CDR2 FQNNGV. The CDR3 loop is CASSLSGSYGYTF. CDR3 bases: TGTGCCAGCAGCTTGAGCGGGAGCTATGGCTACACCTTC.

This clone was picked up a small number of times. The gene calls are TRBV11-2 and TRBJ2-1; possible D gene TRBD2, 5 bases. V lost 5 bases and J lost 6, with 11 bases in between. Germline V gene data show CDR1 as SGHAT and CDR2 as FQNNGV. This CDR3 spans 13 amino acids. CDR3 region: CASSPLVFNEQFF. The CDR3 nucleotides read TGTGCCAGCAGCCCACTAGTGTTCAATGAGCAGTTCTTC.

This clone showed up just a few times. The chain recombines TRBV15 with TRBJ2-3, with a possible D match to TRBD1 (5 bases). CDR3 size: 14 residues. The germline V gene has CDR1 LNHNV and CDR2 YYDKDF (reference sequence). The V and J ends lost 10 bases and 4 bases respectively, with 18 bases between them. CDR3 residues: CASARGGAADTQYF. CDR3 coding DNA: TGTGCCAGCGCCCGCGGTGGGGCTGCAGATACGCAGTATTTT. The full variable domain, rest sourced from reference TRBV15 and TRBJ2-3, is DAMVIQNPRYQVTQFGKPVTLSCSQTLNHNVMYWYQQKSSQAPKLLFHYYDKDFNNEADTPDNFQSRRPNTSFCFLDIRSPGLGDTAMYLCASARGGAADTQYFGPGTRLTVL.

This clone was recorded a few times. The V call is TRBV28, the J call TRBJ1-4; no definite D call. V shed 5 bases and J shed 3 bases, with 13 bases lying between them. Germline assignment: CDR1 MDHEN and CDR2 SYDVKM. This CDR3 comprises 15 residues. CDR3 loop: CASSPTWRANEKLFF. The CDR3 nucleotides are TGTGCCAGCAGTCCGACTTGGCGGGCTAATGAAAAACTGTTTTTT.